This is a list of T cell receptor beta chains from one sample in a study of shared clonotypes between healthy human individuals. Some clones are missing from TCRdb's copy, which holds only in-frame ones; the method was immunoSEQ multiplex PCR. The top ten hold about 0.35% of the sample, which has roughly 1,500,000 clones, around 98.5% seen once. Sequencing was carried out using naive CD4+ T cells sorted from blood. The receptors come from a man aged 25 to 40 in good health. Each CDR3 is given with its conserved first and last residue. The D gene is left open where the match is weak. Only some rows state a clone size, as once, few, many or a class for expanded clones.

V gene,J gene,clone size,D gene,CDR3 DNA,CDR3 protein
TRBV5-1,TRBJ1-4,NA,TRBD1,TGCGCCAGCAGCCGGACAGGGGTCGGTGAAAAACTGTTTTTT,CASSRTGVGEKLFF
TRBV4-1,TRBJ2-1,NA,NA,TGCGCCAGCAGCCAGCAACCGGGCCGCACGTTCTTC,CASSQQPGRTFF
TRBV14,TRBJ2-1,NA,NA,TGTGCCAGCAGTCCCATCCAGCTCAGCTCCTACAATGAGCAGTTCTTC,CASSPIQLSSYNEQFF
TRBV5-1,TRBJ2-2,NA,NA,TGCGCCAGCAGCTTGGGTCCAAGGGACACCGGGGAGCTGTTTTTT,CASSLGPRDTGELFF
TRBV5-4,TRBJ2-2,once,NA,TGTGCCAGCAGCAGAGGGCGGGGTAGCACCGGGGAGCTGTTTTTT,CASSRGRGSTGELFF
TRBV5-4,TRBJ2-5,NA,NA,TGTGCCAGCAGCTCTCGGGAAGAGACCCAGTACTTC,CASSSREETQYF
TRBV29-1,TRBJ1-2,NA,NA,TGCAGCGTTGATTCCCGGGGATTCTATGGCTACACCTTC,CSVDSRGFYGYTF
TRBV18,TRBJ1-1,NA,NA,TGTGCCAGCTCACCTGCGAGGGGGAACACTGAAGCTTTCTTT,CASSPARGNTEAFF
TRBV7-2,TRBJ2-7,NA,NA,TGTGCCAGCAGCCGGGACGGGAAATACGAGCAGTACTTC,CASSRDGKYEQYF
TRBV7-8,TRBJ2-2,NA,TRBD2,TGTGCCAGCAGACTAGCGGAGAACACCGGGGAGCTGTTTTTT,CASRLAENTGELFF
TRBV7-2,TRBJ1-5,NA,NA,TGTGCCAGCAGCAAAGAGGGGTTTCAGCCCCAGCATTTT,CASSKEGFQPQHF
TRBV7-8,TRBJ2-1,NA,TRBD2,TGTGCCAGCAGCTATAGCGGGACACCTGGGGGTGAGCAGTTCTTC,CASSYSGTPGGEQFF
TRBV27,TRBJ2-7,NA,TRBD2,TGTGCCAGCAGGGTAGGGACTAGCGGGTCCCCCTACGAGCAGTACTTC,CASRVGTSGSPYEQYF
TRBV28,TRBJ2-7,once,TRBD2,TGTGCCAGCAGTTCCCACCGGGGGCTAGCGGGAGCCTACGAGCAGTACTTC,CASSSHRGLAGAYEQYF
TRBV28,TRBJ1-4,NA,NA,TGTGCCAGCAGTCAGGGACAAGGCATAGTTGAAAAACTGTTTTTT,CASSQGQGIVEKLFF
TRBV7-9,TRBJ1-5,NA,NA,TGTGCCAGCAGCTTATTTTTAGGGCAGGACAATCAGCCCCAGCATTTT,CASSLFLGQDNQPQHF
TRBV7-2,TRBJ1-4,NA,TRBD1,TGTGCCAGCAGCTTATACCCCGGGACAGGGGAGCGTGAAAAACTGTTTTTT,CASSLYPGTGEREKLFF
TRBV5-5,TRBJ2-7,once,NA,TGTGCCAGCAGCGAAAACAGGGTCCCCTACGAGCAGTACTTC,CASSENRVPYEQYF
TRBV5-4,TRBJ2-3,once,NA,TGTGCCAGCAGCTTGGGGGGCCAGTCAGCAGATACGCAGTATTTT,CASSLGGQSADTQYF
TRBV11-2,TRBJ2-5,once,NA,TGTGCCAGCAGCTTAATGTTCGGGAGTGAGACCCAGTACTTC,CASSLMFGSETQYF
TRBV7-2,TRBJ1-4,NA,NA,TGTGCCAGCAGCTTAGACAGGCCAGCAACTAATGAAAAACTGTTTTTT,CASSLDRPATNEKLFF
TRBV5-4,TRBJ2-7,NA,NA,TGTGCCAGCAGCCTGGCCGGGACGCCTTACGAGCAGTACTTC,CASSLAGTPYEQYF
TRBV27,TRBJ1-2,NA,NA,TGTGCCAGCCTACCCATCCAGGGAGGCGGAGGCTATGGCTACACCTTC,CASLPIQGGGGYGYTF
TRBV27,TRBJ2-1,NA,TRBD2,TGTGCCAGCAGTGCCTCGGTAGCTAGCGGGAGGAGCTCCTACAATGAGCAGTTCTTC,CASSASVASGRSSYNEQFF
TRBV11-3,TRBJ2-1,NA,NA,TGTGCCAGCAGCTCGCCGCCGGCCGGTGAGCAGTTCTTC,CASSSPPAGEQFF
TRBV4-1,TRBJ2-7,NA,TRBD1,TGCGCCAGCAGCGAGGGACAGGGGCGCGAGCAGTACTTC,CASSEGQGREQYF
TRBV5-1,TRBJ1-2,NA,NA,TGCGCCAGCAGCTTGGAGGGGAGCTCTAACTATGGCTACACCTTC,CASSLEGSSNYGYTF
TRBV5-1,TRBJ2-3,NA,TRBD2,TGCGCCAGCAGCTTGGTCGGGACTAGCGGGGTTAGCACAGATACGCAGTATTTT,CASSLVGTSGVSTDTQYF
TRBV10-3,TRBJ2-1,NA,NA,TGTGCCATGGGAGACAATGAGCAGTTCTTC,CAMGDNEQFF
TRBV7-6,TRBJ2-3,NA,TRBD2,TGTGCCAGCAGCTTAGCTATAGCGGGAGAGGGGACAGATACGCAGTATTTT,CASSLAIAGEGTDTQYF
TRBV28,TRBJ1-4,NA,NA,TGTGCCAGCAGTTTTGTATCGCAGATGGGATCAACTAATGAAAAACTGTTTTTT,CASSFVSQMGSTNEKLFF
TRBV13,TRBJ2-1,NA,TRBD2,TGTGCCAGCAGCTTAAAGGGTGGCGGGAGGGAATCCAATGAGCAGTTCTTC,CASSLKGGGRESNEQFF
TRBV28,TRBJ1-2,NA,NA,TGTGCCAGCAATTTAGGAGGGTTGGAGGACATAACTTTC,CASNLGGLEDITF
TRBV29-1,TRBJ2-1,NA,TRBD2,TGCAGCGTTGAAGATAGAAGGCTAGCGGGAGTCGATGAGCAGTTCTTC,CSVEDRRLAGVDEQFF
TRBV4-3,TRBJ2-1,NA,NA,TGCGCCAGCAGCCAGGCCAATGAGCAGTTCTTC,CASSQANEQFF
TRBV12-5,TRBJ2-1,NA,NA,TGTGCTAGTGGTTTGGCCCCAGGAGGGCAGTTCTTC,CASGLAPGGQFF
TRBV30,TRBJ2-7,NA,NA,TGTGCCTGGAGTGGCACGAGGACAGTCCGCTTC,CAWSGTRTVRF
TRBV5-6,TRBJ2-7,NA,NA,TGTGCCAGCAGCCCCCTTGGAGGCGCGTACGAGCAGTACTTC,CASSPLGGAYEQYF
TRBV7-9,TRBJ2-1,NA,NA,TGTGCCAGCAGCGCCCCCAGGGTTGGTGAGCAGTTCTTC,CASSAPRVGEQFF
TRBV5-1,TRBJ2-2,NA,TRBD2,TGCGCCAGCAGCTCCGGACTAGCCTCGAACACCGGGGAGCTGTTTTTT,CASSSGLASNTGELFF
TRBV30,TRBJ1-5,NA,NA,TGTGCCTGGAGTGCTGGGGGGGATCAGCCCCAGCATTTT,CAWSAGGDQPQHF
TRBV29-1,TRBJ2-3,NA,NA,TGCAGCGTTGTTCGGGGACCAGATACGCAGTATTTT,CSVVRGPDTQYF
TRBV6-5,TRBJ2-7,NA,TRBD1,TGTGCCAGCCGACGGACAGGGATCAACGAGCAGTACTTC,CASRRTGINEQYF
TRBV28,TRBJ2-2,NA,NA,TGTGCCAGCAGCCCATCCTTTCTAGGAGGCGGGGAGCTGTTTTTT,CASSPSFLGGGELFF
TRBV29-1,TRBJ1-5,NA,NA,TGCAGCGTCGGGGGGCCCGGTCAGCCCCAGCATTTT,CSVGGPGQPQHF
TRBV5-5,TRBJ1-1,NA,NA,TGTGCCAGCTCGGCGGGCCCAGGCACTGAAGCTTTCTTT,CASSAGPGTEAFF
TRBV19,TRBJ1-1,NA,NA,TGTGCCAGTAGTTCGACAGTTGAAGCTTTCTTT,CASSSTVEAFF